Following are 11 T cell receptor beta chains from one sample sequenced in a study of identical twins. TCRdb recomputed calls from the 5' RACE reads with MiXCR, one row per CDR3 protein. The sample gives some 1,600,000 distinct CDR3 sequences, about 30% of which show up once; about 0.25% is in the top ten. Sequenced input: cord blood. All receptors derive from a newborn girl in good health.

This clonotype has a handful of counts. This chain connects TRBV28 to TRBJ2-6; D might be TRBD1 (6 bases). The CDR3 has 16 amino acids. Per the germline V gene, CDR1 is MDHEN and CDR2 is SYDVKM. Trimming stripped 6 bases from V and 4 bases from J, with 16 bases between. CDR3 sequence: CASSYLQGTGANVLTF. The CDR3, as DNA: TGTGCCAGCAGCTATTTACAGGGTACAGGGGCCAACGTCCTGACTTTC.

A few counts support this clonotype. The CDR3 loop is CACGQGAGANYGYTF. In DNA, the CDR3 is TGTGCCTGCGGACAGGGGGCTGGAGCTAACTATGGCTACACCTTC. V gene TRBV30 combines with J gene TRBJ1-2; TRBD1 matches 11 bases. CDR3 length: 15 amino acids. Per the germline V gene, CDR1 is GTSNPN and CDR2 is SVGIG (reference sequence). Trimming cost V 6 bases and J 0 bases; bases outside gene matches: 6. Complete variable domain (other parts from reference TRBV30 and TRBJ1-2): SQTIHQWPATLVQPVGSPLSLECTVEGTSNPNLYWYRQAAGRGLQLLFYSVGIGQISSEVPQNLSASRPQDRQFILSSKKLLLSDSGFYLCACGQGAGANYGYTFGSGTRLTVV.

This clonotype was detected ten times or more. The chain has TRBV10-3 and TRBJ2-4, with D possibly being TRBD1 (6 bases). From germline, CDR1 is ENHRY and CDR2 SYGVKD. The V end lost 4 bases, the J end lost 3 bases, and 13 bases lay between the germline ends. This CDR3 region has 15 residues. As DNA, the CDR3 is TGTGCCATCAGTGGACAGGATGATGGCAAAAACATTCAGTACTTC. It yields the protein CAISGQDDGKNIQYF.

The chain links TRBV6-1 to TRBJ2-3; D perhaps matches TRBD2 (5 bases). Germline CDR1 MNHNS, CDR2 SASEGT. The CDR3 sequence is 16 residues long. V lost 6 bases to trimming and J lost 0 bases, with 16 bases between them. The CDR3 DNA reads TGTGCCAGCAGCGAAATCAGCGGATCTAGCACAGATACGCAGTATTTT. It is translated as CASSEISGSSTDTQYF.

CDR3 DNA sequence: TGTGCCAGCCAGGCGGGAGTGAACACCGGGGAGCTGTTTTTT. The encoded protein is CASQAGVNTGELFF. This chain joins TRBV6-5 and TRBJ2-2; 7 nucleotides agree with TRBD2. This CDR3 has 14 amino acids. Trimming at V came to 8 bases and at J to 1 base, leaving 4 bases not matched to a gene. The germline V gene encodes CDR1 MNHEY and CDR2 SVGAGI.

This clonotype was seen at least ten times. The chain's CDR3 is CASSPRIDTQYF. For the CDR3, the DNA is TGTGCCAGCAGTCCACGGATAGATACGCAGTATTTT. The chain links TRBV11-1 to TRBJ2-3; D gene ambiguous. Germline V CDR1 and CDR2: SGHAT, FQDESV (reference sequence). This CDR3 is 12 amino acids long. The V and J ends lost 6 bases and 5 bases respectively, with 9 bases between them.

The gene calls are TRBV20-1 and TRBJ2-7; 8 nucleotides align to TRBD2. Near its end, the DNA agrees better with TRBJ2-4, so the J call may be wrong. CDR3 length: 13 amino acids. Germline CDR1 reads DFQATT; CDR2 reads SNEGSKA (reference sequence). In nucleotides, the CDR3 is TGCAGTGCTAGAGGACTAGCGCAAAACATTCAGTACTTC. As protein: CSARGLAQNIQYF.

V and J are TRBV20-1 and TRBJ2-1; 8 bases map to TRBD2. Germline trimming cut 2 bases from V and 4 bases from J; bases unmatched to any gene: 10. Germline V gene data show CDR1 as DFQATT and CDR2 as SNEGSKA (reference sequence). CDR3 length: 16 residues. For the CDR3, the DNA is TGCAGTGCTAGAAGGGCTCTCGGGACTAGATACAATGAGCAGTTCTTC. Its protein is CSARRALGTRYNEQFF.

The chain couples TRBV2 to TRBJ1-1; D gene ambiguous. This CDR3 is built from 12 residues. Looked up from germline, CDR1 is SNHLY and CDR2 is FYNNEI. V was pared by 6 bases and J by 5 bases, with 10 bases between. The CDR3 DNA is TGTGCCAGCAGCGTCCATGGGACTGAAGCTTTCTTT. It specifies CASSVHGTEAFF.

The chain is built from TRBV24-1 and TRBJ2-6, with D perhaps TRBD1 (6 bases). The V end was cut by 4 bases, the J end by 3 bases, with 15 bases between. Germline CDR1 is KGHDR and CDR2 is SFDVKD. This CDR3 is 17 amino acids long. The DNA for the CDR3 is TGTGCCACCAGTGAAGGGGACACCATATTTGGGGCCAACGTCCTGACTTTC. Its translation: CATSEGDTIFGANVLTF.

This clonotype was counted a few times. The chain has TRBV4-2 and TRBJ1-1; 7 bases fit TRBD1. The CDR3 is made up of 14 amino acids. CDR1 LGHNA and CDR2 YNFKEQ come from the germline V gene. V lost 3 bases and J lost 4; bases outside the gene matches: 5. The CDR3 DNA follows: TGTGCCAGCAGCCACCGACAGGGCCCCACTGAAGCTTTCTTT. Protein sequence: CASSHRQGPTEAFF.